Each of the 12 T cell receptor beta chains below was sequenced from the same sample in a study of blood T cell repertoires in COVID-19. Sequencing used immunoSEQ multiplex PCR; TCRdb keeps in-frame clones, though not all of them. The data contain approximately 130,000 clones, around 88% of them singletons. The sample taken for sequencing was peripheral blood. Receptor source: a woman between 45 and 65 years old who had recovered from COVID-19.

This chain uses TRBV19 with TRBJ2-1, with a weak D call TRBD2 (6 bases). V was pared by 0 bases and J by 4 bases, with 16 bases between. The CDR3 extends over 17 amino acids. Germline V gene lookup returns CDR1 LNHDA and CDR2 SQIVND (reference sequence). CDR3 sequence: CASSIDPSEAGYNEQFF. As DNA, the CDR3 is TGTGCCAGTAGTATAGATCCCTCGGAGGCGGGGTACAATGAGCAGTTCTTC.

J is TRBJ1-2 and V is TRBV6-6; TRBD1 matches 10 bases. Trimming removed 8 bases from V and 0 bases from J; junction bases left unmatched: 3. The CDR3 spans 14 residues. In germline, CDR1 is MNHNY, CDR2 SVGAGI (reference sequence). CDR3 amino acids: CASVGQGANYGYTF. The CDR3 DNA is TGTGCCAGCGTCGGACAGGGGGCTAACTATGGCTACACCTTC.

The CDR3 bases are TGCGCCAGCAGCCTACAGGGCCTCGGTAACGAGCAGTACTTC. Amino acids: CASSLQGLGNEQYF. This rearrangement joins TRBV5-1 to TRBJ2-7; D is possibly TRBD1 (6 bases). This CDR3 contains 14 residues. V dropped 4 bases and J dropped 5 bases, with 16 bases sitting between them. CDR1 and CDR2 from the germline V gene are SGHRS and YFSETQ.

The chain recombines TRBV6-6 with TRBJ1-3, with TRBD1 matching over 9 bases. Germline V gives CDR1 MNHNY, CDR2 SVGAGI (reference sequence). Trimming at V came to 5 bases and at J to 0 bases, leaving 2 bases not matched to a gene. The CDR3 totals 15 residues. This CDR3 reads CASSGDRVSGNTIYF. CDR3 DNA: TGTGCCAGCAGTGGGGACAGGGTCTCTGGAAACACCATATATTTT.

In the case of this clone: The identical CDR3 is also encoded by other nucleotide sequences in the sample. The chain carries TRBV3-1 (or the pseudogene TRBV3-2) and TRBJ1-1; D call uncertain. This CDR3 is 11 amino acids long. Germline assignment: CDR1 LGHDT and CDR2 YNNKEL (reference sequence). Trimming removed 6 bases from V and 5 bases from J, with 7 bases in between. The CDR3, as DNA: TGTGCCAGCAGGGGCGGGACTGAAGCTTTCTTT. The encoded protein is CASRGGTEAFF.

The chain couples TRBV20-1 to TRBJ2-3; TRBD2 aligns across 8 bases. Germline CDR1 reads DFQATT; CDR2 reads SNEGSKA (reference sequence). J gave up 6 bases and V 6 bases, and 2 bases lay outside the gene matches. The CDR3 consists of 11 residues. The CDR3 loop is CSAGRGDTQYF. The CDR3 DNA reads as TGCAGTGCCGGGAGGGGGGATACGCAGTATTTT.

The rearrangement links TRBV27 to TRBJ2-2, with D possibly TRBD1 on 5 matching bases. The CDR3 totals 14 residues. Germline CDR1 is MNHEY and CDR2 is SMNVEV (reference sequence). Trimming pared 6 bases from V and 7 bases from J, leaving 15 bases between. CDR3 bases: TGTGCCAGCAGCCAGACAGCGAGGATCGGGGAGCTGTTTTTT. This gives the protein CASSQTARIGELFF.

The CDR3 coding sequence is TGTGCCAGCAGCGGAGGACTAGCGGGAGGGGAGCAGTACTTC. Translating gives CASSGGLAGGEQYF. This chain joins TRBV7-8 and TRBJ2-7; 15 positions agree with TRBD2. V gave up 5 bases and J gave up 7 bases; unmatched junction bases: 3. Per the germline V gene, CDR1 is SGHVS and CDR2 is FQNEAQ. CDR3 length: 14 residues.

The V and J genes are TRBV5-1 and TRBJ2-5, with TRBD1 identical over 7 bases. J lost 1 base, V lost 5 bases, and 5 bases had no gene match. This CDR3 is 14 amino acids long. Looked up from germline, CDR1 is SGHRS and CDR2 is YFSETQ. The chain's CDR3 is CASRWDSSQETQYF. The CDR3 DNA reads as TGCGCCAGCAGGTGGGACAGTTCCCAAGAGACCCAGTACTTC.

The gene calls are TRBV19 and TRBJ1-1; maybe TRBD1 (6 bases). This CDR3 has 15 residues. Trimming left V 6 bases short and J 3 bases short, with 17 bases between. The germline gives CDR1 LNHDA, CDR2 SQIVND (reference sequence). The CDR3 coding sequence is TGTGCCAGTAGGAAGGACAGCACCCTTTACACTGAAGCTTTCTTT. As protein: CASRKDSTLYTEAFF.

This clone appeared once. The chain is built from TRBV25-1 and TRBJ1-2; D might be TRBD1 (6 bases). The V end was cut by 5 bases, the J end by 10 bases, with 11 bases between. The germline V gene encodes CDR1 MGHDK and CDR2 SYGVNS. CDR3 length: 11 residues. This chain's CDR3 is CASSLGGAYTF. The CDR3 DNA reads TGTGCCAGCAGTCTAGGGGGAGCCTACACCTTC.

The chain combines TRBV19 with TRBJ1-1; no definite D call. V gave up 6 bases and J gave up 5 bases, with 13 bases separating them. The CDR3 loop spans 13 amino acids. Germline V gives CDR1 LNHDA, CDR2 SQIVND (reference sequence). CDR3 in DNA: TGTGCCAGTAGGGTGCTGGCGGAGACTGAAGCTTTCTTT. It translates to CASRVLAETEAFF. The whole variable domain, filled in from reference TRBV19 and TRBJ1-1, reads DGGITQSPKYLFRKEGQNVTLSCEQNLNHDAMYWYRQDPGQGLRLIYYSQIVNDFQKGDIAEGYSVSREKKESFPLTVTSAQKNPTAFYLCASRVLAETEAFFGQGTRLTVV.